A single sample gave rise to the 20 T cell receptor beta chains below, sequenced in a study of CD8 T cells in Susac syndrome. With random hexamers, reverse transcription was performed on about 0.45 to 1 ug of RNA. TCRdb used MiXCR to reprocess the immunoSEQ multiplex PCR reads, holding one entry per CDR3 protein. The table shows about 210,000 distinct CDR3 sequences, with approximately 93% occurring only once. The material sequenced was CD4+ T cells from PBMCs. Receptor source: a human donor in good health.

This clonotype has a single count. The rearrangement links TRBV4-1 to TRBJ2-7; 9 positions agree with TRBD2. This CDR3 region has 13 residues. Losses at the gene ends were 8 bases for V and 3 bases for J; bases not matched to a gene: 5. Germline-derived CDR1 and CDR2 are MGHRA and YSYEKL. CDR3 nucleotide sequence: TGCGCCAGCGCGGGAGGGAAGGACTACGAGCAGTACGTC. This gives the protein CASAGGKDYEQYV.

The chain couples TRBV29-1 to TRBJ1-2; D remains ambiguous. The length of the CDR3 is 12 residues. V dropped 3 bases and J dropped 2 bases, with 7 bases sitting between them. From germline, CDR1 is SQVTM and CDR2 ANQGSEA. Written as DNA, the CDR3 is TGCAGCGTTGATGGGTCCAACTATGGCTACACCTTC. This translates into CSVDGSNYGYTF.

There are a few counts of this clonotype. This chain uses TRBV7-2 with TRBJ1-5, with D unclear. CDR3 length: 12 amino acids. The ends were cut back, 1 base at V and 6 bases at J, with 4 bases in the middle. Germline V gene lookup returns CDR1 SGHTA and CDR2 FQGNSA. The CDR3 DNA reads TGTGCCAGCAGCTTAGACGGTCAGCCCCAGCATTTT. This codes for CASSLDGQPQHF.

The chain links TRBV20-1 to TRBJ2-2, with 9 bases fitting TRBD2. Trimming removed 3 bases from V and 9 bases from J; junction bases left unmatched: 8. The CDR3 covers 14 residues. Germline CDR1 is DFQATT and CDR2 is SNEGSKA (reference sequence). In DNA, the CDR3 is TGCAGTGCTAGGTCCGGCGGGGGGGAACGGGAGCTGTTTTTT. It codes for CSARSGGGERELFF.

CDR3 bases: TGCGCCAGCAGCGGTCTCAACTATGGCTACACCTTC. This translates into CASSGLNYGYTF. The rearrangement joins TRBV4-1 to TRBJ1-2; D is unclear. The germline V and J ends were trimmed by 5 bases and 2 bases, with 6 bases remaining between them. The CDR3 runs 12 residues. Germline V gene sequence: CDR1 MGHRA, CDR2 YSYEKL.

This clonotype was counted a few times. The gene calls are TRBV3-1 and TRBJ1-1; no clear D. From germline, CDR1 is LGHDT and CDR2 YNNKEL (reference sequence). V was clipped by 4 bases and J by 5 bases, with 8 bases between them. There are 12 residues in the CDR3. The CDR3 loop reads CASSRGRTEAFF. DNA for the CDR3: TGTGCCAGCAGCCGGGGTCGGACTGAAGCTTTCTTT.

The genes are TRBV4-1 and TRBJ1-1, with a possible D match to TRBD1 (5 bases). CDR3 length: 15 residues. Germline V lookup: CDR1 MGHRA, CDR2 YSYEKL. The V gene lost 4 bases and the J gene lost 5 bases, with 17 bases spanning the gap. CDR3 sequence reads: CASSPSGGSRTEAFF. The CDR3 DNA reads TGCGCCAGCAGCCCTTCCGGGGGAAGTAGGACTGAAGCTTTCTTT.

The rearrangement joins TRBV19 to TRBJ1-1, with a tentative D call TRBD1 (5 bases). This CDR3 is built from 17 residues. Germline CDR1 is LNHDA and CDR2 is SQIVND (reference sequence). Trimming removed 1 base at V and 0 bases at J, with 15 bases between. The CDR3 is CASSIVFMRGLNTEAFF. The CDR3 DNA reads TGTGCCAGTAGTATAGTCTTTATGCGGGGCCTGAACACTGAAGCTTTCTTT.

The chain uses TRBV7-2 and TRBJ2-5; D may be TRBD2 (6 bases). CDR1 is SGHTA, CDR2 FQGNSA, per germline. The CDR3 runs 11 residues. Trimming took off 4 bases at V and 9 bases at J, with 9 bases between the two ends. The CDR3 DNA is TGTGCCAGCAGCTCCGGGACTCCCCAGTACTTC. This translates into CASSSGTPQYF.

This clonotype was detected only a few times. This chain joins TRBV5-1 and TRBJ1-2; TRBD1 agrees at 7 bases. Germline-derived CDR1 and CDR2 are SGHRS and YFSETQ. The J segment lost 8 bases and the V segment lost 0 bases, leaving 10 bases of the junction unmatched. This CDR3 is 15 amino acids long. CDR3 protein: CASSLGGDRDRGYTF. For the CDR3, the DNA is TGCGCCAGCAGCTTGGGCGGGGACAGAGACCGGGGCTACACCTTC.

The rearrangement links TRBV3-1 to TRBJ1-5, with D hard to call. Trimming removed 3 bases from V and 4 bases from J, with 4 bases in between. The CDR3 length is 12 residues. Germline V lookup: CDR1 LGHDT, CDR2 YNNKEL (reference sequence). CDR3 nucleotides: TGTGCCAGCAGCCACGGGAATCAGCCCCAGCATTTT. This gives the protein CASSHGNQPQHF.

V gene TRBV3-1 combines with J gene TRBJ1-1; D remains ambiguous. The CDR3 has 14 residues. Per the germline V gene, CDR1 is LGHDT and CDR2 is YNNKEL (reference sequence). Between the trimmed V and J ends, which lost 1 base and 1 base, there was a span of 7 bases. CDR3 loop: CASSQGVTNTEAFF. The CDR3 DNA sequence: TGTGCCAGCAGCCAAGGGGTCACGAACACTGAAGCTTTCTTT.

The V and J genes are TRBV6-5 and TRBJ1-1, with D tentatively TRBD1 (5 bases). V was shortened by 5 bases and J by 1 base, with 11 bases between the two germline ends. Germline-derived CDR1 and CDR2 are MNHEY and SVGAGI. The CDR3 sequence is 14 residues long. CDR3 sequence: CASSPPGGNTEAFF. The CDR3 DNA is TGTGCCAGCAGTCCCCCGGGGGGGAACACTGAAGCTTTCTTT.

This chain connects TRBV10-3 to TRBJ2-7; 9 bases agree with TRBD1. Germline lookup yields CDR1 ENHRY and CDR2 SYGVKD. CDR3 length: 15 amino acids. V was pared by 3 bases and J by 5 bases, with 8 bases of the junction left unmatched. Written as DNA, the CDR3 is TGTGCCATCAGTGACCGTAGGACAGGGGTCAACGAGCAGTACTTC. It specifies CAISDRRTGVNEQYF.

The chain has TRBV19 and TRBJ2-2; D unresolved. The CDR3 totals 15 residues. The V gene lost 4 bases and the J gene lost 5 bases, with 14 bases spanning the gap. Per germline, CDR1 LNHDA and CDR2 SQIVND (reference sequence). The CDR3 is CASSKKFSGTGELFF. For the CDR3, the DNA is TGTGCCAGTAGTAAGAAGTTTTCAGGAACCGGGGAGCTGTTTTTT.

This clonotype was detected once. This chain connects TRBV12-3 or TRBV12-4 to TRBJ2-3; unclear D gene. The CDR3 length is 14 residues. The V gene lost 6 bases and the J gene lost 0 bases, with 10 bases spanning the gap. The CDR3 region has the DNA TGTGCCAGCAGGCGCGCTCCTAGCACAGATACGCAGTATTTT. Protein sequence: CASRRAPSTDTQYF.

V is TRBV5-1 and J is TRBJ1-6; a weak D match, TRBD1 (5 bases). With 4 bases removed from V and 14 bases from J, the gap between germline ends came to 19 bases. The germline V gene has CDR1 SGHRS and CDR2 YFSETQ. This CDR3 has 14 amino acids. The CDR3 protein is CASSPGQGLKSLHF. The CDR3, as DNA: TGCGCCAGCAGCCCCGGACAAGGCCTAAAATCCCTCCACTTT.

The rearrangement joins TRBV19 to TRBJ2-5; D unclear. This CDR3 region has 16 residues. Germline assignment: CDR1 LNHDA and CDR2 SQIVND (reference sequence). Deletions cut 5 bases from V and 5 bases from J, with 21 bases between. The CDR3 loop is CASSPGGFGAGETQYF. Here the CDR3 DNA reads TGTGCCAGTAGTCCGGGTGGGTTTGGAGCCGGGGAGACCCAGTACTTC.

The chain has TRBV6-6 and TRBJ2-2; 9 nucleotides align to TRBD1. CDR3 length: 14 residues. V lost 6 bases, J lost 7 bases, and 6 bases stayed unmatched. Germline V lookup: CDR1 MNHNY, CDR2 SVGAGI (reference sequence). This CDR3 is CASSRGQGIGELFF. The CDR3 DNA sequence: TGTGCCAGCAGCCGGGGACAGGGAATCGGGGAGCTGTTTTTT.

The chain links TRBV19 to TRBJ2-1; the D gene could be TRBD1 or TRBD2 (6 bases each). This CDR3 is 13 amino acids long. V lost 6 bases and J lost 10, with 16 bases in between. The germline V gene encodes CDR1 LNHDA and CDR2 SQIVND (reference sequence). The CDR3 bases are TGTGCCAGTAGCAACGGGGGCGGGTACGAGCAGTTCTTC. It specifies CASSNGGGYEQFF. The entire variable domain, with the rest obtained from reference TRBV19 and TRBJ2-1, is as follows: DGGITQSPKYLFRKEGQNVTLSCEQNLNHDAMYWYRQDPGQGLRLIYYSQIVNDFQKGDIAEGYSVSREKKESFPLTVTSAQKNPTAFYLCASSNGGGYEQFFGPGTRLTVL.